Below are 31 T cell receptor beta chains sequenced from a single sample in a study of beta chain features in type 1 diabetes. The study reverse transcribed the entire isolated RNA, so it sequenced expressed TCRB transcripts. Data came from immunoSEQ multiplex PCR; TCRdb stores just in-frame clones and leaves some out. The sample includes roughly 380,000 clones, about 20% seen only once; the top ten take approximately 0.043%. Sequencing was performed on naive CD4+ T cells from blood. Receptors originate from a woman under 30 in good health.

This clone was seen once. The V gene is TRBV5-1, the J gene TRBJ2-2, with a weak D call TRBD2 (6 bases). Looked up from germline, CDR1 is SGHRS and CDR2 is YFSETQ. The CDR3 runs 16 residues. The germline V and J ends were trimmed by 1 base and 3 bases, with 13 bases remaining between them. The CDR3 here is CASSLRVLADTGELFF. CDR3 nucleotides: TGCGCCAGCAGCTTGCGGGTGTTAGCGGACACCGGGGAGCTGTTTTTT.

This chain uses TRBV27 with TRBJ1-5; no definite D call. Trimming pared 6 bases from V and 3 bases from J, leaving 9 bases between. This CDR3 is built from 13 residues. Germline lookup yields CDR1 MNHEY and CDR2 SMNVEV (reference sequence). CDR3 nucleotides: TGTGCCAGCAGGACTAGTACCAATCAGCCCCAGCATTTT. Translating gives CASRTSTNQPQHF.

V and J are TRBV4-1 and TRBJ2-7, with 7 bases aligning to TRBD2. This CDR3 has 16 amino acids. With V trimmed by 1 base and J by 2 bases, 8 bases remained unmatched. The germline V gene encodes CDR1 MGHRA and CDR2 YSYEKL. DNA for the CDR3: TGCGCCAGCAGCCAAGCTTCGGCTAGCGGTGCCTACGAGCAGTACTTC. It yields the protein CASSQASASGAYEQYF.

The CDR3 coding sequence is TGTGCCAGTAGTATAGCGGGGAGTAAGGCTTTCTTT. This gives the protein CASSIAGSKAFF. The chain has TRBV19 and TRBJ1-1; D ambiguous. Trimming cost V 1 base and J 11 bases, with 11 bases left between them. Looked up from germline, CDR1 is LNHDA and CDR2 is SQIVND (reference sequence). The CDR3 is made up of 12 amino acids.

The chain employs TRBV21-1 and TRBJ1-2; no check of the table's D call, TRBD1, against the DNA was made. TRBV21-1 is given as a pseudogene. The CDR3 runs 17 residues. The DNA for the CDR3 is TGTGCCAGCATTACGGACAGGGGCGTTGGGATAAACTATGGCTACACCTTC. Residues: CASITDRGVGINYGYTF.

The CDR3 reads CSVESPANTGELFF. CDR3 DNA: TGCAGCGTTGAATCCCCAGCGAACACCGGGGAGCTGTTTTTT. The V gene is TRBV29-1, the J gene TRBJ2-2; no definite D call. V dropped 2 bases and J dropped 0 bases, with 7 bases sitting between them. CDR1 and CDR2 from the germline V gene are SQVTM and ANQGSEA. The CDR3 totals 14 residues.

This clone was detected a few times. This chain connects TRBV30 to TRBJ2-5; 9 nucleotides align to TRBD2. The J segment lost 5 bases and the V segment lost 3 bases, leaving 13 bases of the junction unmatched. Germline V gives CDR1 GTSNPN, CDR2 SVGIG (reference sequence). The CDR3 spans 16 residues. CDR3 sequence: CAWRGRSGRPGETQYF. The CDR3 DNA reads as TGTGCCTGGAGAGGGCGCAGCGGGAGGCCTGGGGAGACCCAGTACTTC.

This clone was seen a handful of times. The chain recombines TRBV11-1 with TRBJ1-1, with a weak D call TRBD1 (5 bases). The CDR3 has 14 residues. Germline CDR1 is SGHAT and CDR2 is FQDESV (reference sequence). V was pared by 6 bases and J by 3 bases, with 14 bases between. The CDR3 reads CASRGLGSHTEAFF. In nucleotides, the CDR3 is TGTGCCAGCAGGGGACTAGGGTCACACACTGAAGCTTTCTTT.

A few counts support this clone. The rearrangement uses TRBV9 and TRBJ2-7; 7 positions match TRBD2. Germline V gene sequence: CDR1 SGDLS, CDR2 YYNGEE. With V trimmed by 3 bases and J by 4 bases, 4 bases remained unmatched. This CDR3 is 13 amino acids long. This CDR3 reads CASSAGLDYEQYF. As DNA, the CDR3 is TGTGCCAGCAGCGCCGGACTAGATTACGAGCAGTACTTC.

The chain recombines TRBV10-3 with TRBJ1-2, with TRBD1 matching over 11 bases. After removal of 5 bases from V and 3 bases from J, the junction contained 2 bases not matched to a gene. From germline, CDR1 is ENHRY and CDR2 SYGVKD. The CDR3 has 14 residues. CDR3 bases: TGTGCCATCAGTCCGGGACAGGGGGACTATGGCTACACCTTC. Amino acid sequence: CAISPGQGDYGYTF.

This clone has a handful of counts. The rearrangement joins TRBV13 to TRBJ2-3; possibly TRBD1 for D (6 bases). Germline V CDR1 and CDR2: PRHDT, FYEKMQ (reference sequence). Trimming took 5 bases from V and 0 from J, leaving 9 bases between them. This CDR3 contains 14 residues. The CDR3 sequence is CASSPGTSTDTQYF. In DNA form, the CDR3 reads TGTGCCAGCAGCCCCGGGACAAGCACAGATACGCAGTATTTT.

This clone was recorded a few times. CDR3 residues: CASSRTAYEQYF. CDR3 nucleotides: TGTGCCAGCTCACGGACTGCTTACGAGCAGTACTTC. The V call is TRBV18, the J call TRBJ2-7; tentative D call: TRBD2 (5 bases). Per the germline V gene, CDR1 is KGHSH and CDR2 is LQKENI. The CDR3 runs 12 residues. V lost 4 bases to trimming and J lost 4 bases, with 8 bases between them.

V is TRBV27 and J is TRBJ2-5, with D possibly matching TRBD1 (5 bases). Between the trimmed V and J ends, which lost 6 bases and 5 bases, there was a span of 19 bases. CDR1 is MNHEY, CDR2 SMNVEV, per germline (reference sequence). The CDR3 runs 15 residues. CDR3 region: CASSSPSGYTETQYF. CDR3 nucleotide sequence: TGTGCCAGCAGCTCTCCCTCAGGGTATACCGAGACCCAGTACTTC.

There are a few counts of this clone. J is TRBJ2-1 and V is TRBV11-3, with TRBD1 matching over 7 bases. The CDR3 consists of 15 residues. Germline V gene data show CDR1 as SGHNT and CDR2 as YENEEA. J gave up 6 bases and V 6 bases, and 11 bases lay outside the gene matches. The chain's CDR3 is CASRLWGQRANEQFF. The CDR3 nucleotides read TGTGCCAGCAGACTCTGGGGACAGAGGGCCAATGAGCAGTTCTTC.

The chain couples TRBV12-5 to TRBJ2-7; unclear D gene. The germline V gene has CDR1 LGHNT and CDR2 FRNRAP. V was clipped by 0 bases and J by 5 bases, with 8 bases between them. The CDR3 totals 13 residues. CDR3 sequence reads: CASGLVHGDEQYF. The CDR3 DNA reads TGTGCTAGTGGTTTGGTACACGGAGACGAGCAGTACTTC.

This chain links TRBV7-9 with TRBJ2-5; TRBD2 matches 10 bases. Germline loops: CDR1 SEHNR, CDR2 FQNEAQ (reference sequence). V lost 1 base, J lost 3 bases, and 8 bases stayed unmatched. This CDR3 is built from 17 residues. This chain's CDR3 is CASSLVPISGGKETQYF. In DNA, the CDR3 is TGTGCCAGCAGCTTAGTCCCTATTAGCGGGGGGAAAGAGACCCAGTACTTC.

The CDR3 here is CASSALAGQETQYF. CDR3 DNA sequence: TGTGCCAGCAGTGCACTAGCGGGGCAAGAGACCCAGTACTTC. The J gene is TRBJ2-5, the V gene TRBV6-1; the match to TRBD2 covers 10 bases. Trimming cost V 4 bases and J 2 bases; bases outside gene matches: 1. CDR3 length: 14 amino acids. Germline V gene lookup returns CDR1 MNHNS and CDR2 SASEGT.

This clone was seen a few times. The chain combines TRBV10-3 with TRBJ2-7, with 7 bases lining up with TRBD2. CDR3 length: 16 amino acids. The trim removed 2 bases at V and 2 bases at J, leaving 9 bases unmatched. Germline V CDR1 and CDR2: ENHRY, SYGVKD. DNA of the CDR3: TGTGCCATCAGTGAGGTTTTCGGCAGCGGGACCTACGAGCAGTACTTC. Encoded protein: CAISEVFGSGTYEQYF.

This clone was seen only a few times. The gene calls are TRBV11-2 and TRBJ2-3; no clear D. Germline loops: CDR1 SGHAT, CDR2 FQNNGV. V was clipped by 1 base and J by 2 bases, with 4 bases between them. This CDR3 has 13 residues. CDR3: CASSLGLTDTQYF. Here the CDR3 DNA reads TGTGCCAGCAGCTTAGGACTCACAGATACGCAGTATTTT. Supplemented by reference TRBV11-2 and TRBJ2-3, the full variable domain reads EAGVAQSPRYKIIEKRQSVAFWCNPISGHATLYWYQQILGQGPKLLIQFQNNGVVDDSQLPKDRFSAERLKGVDSTLKIQPAKLEDSAVYLCASSLGLTDTQYFGPGTRLTVL.

The J gene is TRBJ2-1, the V gene TRBV7-2; 9 positions match TRBD1. Germline V gene lookup returns CDR1 SGHTA and CDR2 FQGNSA. CDR3 length: 15 amino acids. V shed 5 bases and J 4 bases; nucleotides not matched to a gene: 6. The CDR3 DNA reads TGTGCCAGCAGCCAGGACAGGGGACTTTACAATGAGCAGTTCTTC. As protein: CASSQDRGLYNEQFF. Supplemented by reference TRBV7-2 and TRBJ2-1, the full variable domain reads GAGVSQSPSNKVTEKGKDVELRCDPISGHTALYWYRQSLGQGLEFLIYFQGNSAPDKSGLPSDRFSAERTGGSVSTLTIQRTQQEDSAVYLCASSQDRGLYNEQFFGPGTRLTVL.

The rearrangement links TRBV4-3 to TRBJ2-2; tentatively, D is TRBD1 (6 bases). Between the trimmed V and J ends, which lost 0 bases and 4 bases, there was a span of 9 bases. Germline V gives CDR1 LGHNA, CDR2 YSLEER. The CDR3 sequence is 15 residues long. The CDR3 region is CASSQDTGSTGELFF. The CDR3 DNA follows: TGCGCCAGCAGCCAAGATACAGGGAGCACCGGGGAGCTGTTTTTT.

This CDR3 reads CASIPSGSSGYNEQFF. CDR3 bases: TGTGCCAGTATCCCTAGCGGGAGTTCCGGGTACAATGAGCAGTTCTTC. This chain links TRBV19 with TRBJ2-1; TRBD2 matches 10 bases. The J segment lost 4 bases and the V segment lost 7 bases, leaving 10 bases of the junction unmatched. CDR1 is LNHDA and CDR2 is SQIVND in the germline V gene (reference sequence). The CDR3 sequence is 16 residues long.

This clone showed up just a few times. The gene calls are TRBV7-2 and TRBJ2-6, with a tentative D call TRBD2 (5 bases). The V end was cut by 4 bases, the J end by 5 bases, with 15 bases between. CDR3 length: 16 residues. CDR1 is SGHTA and CDR2 is FQGNSA in the germline V gene. CDR3 residues: CASSSRLGAWANVLTF. DNA for the CDR3: TGTGCCAGCAGCTCTCGACTGGGAGCCTGGGCCAACGTCCTGACTTTC.

The chain combines TRBV6-6 with TRBJ2-2; D unclear. Trimming pared 0 bases from V and 1 base from J, leaving 9 bases between. This CDR3 is built from 16 residues. Germline V CDR1 and CDR2: MNHNY, SVGAGI (reference sequence). CDR3 coding DNA: TGTGCCAGCAGTTACTCGACGGCAGGGAACACCGGGGAGCTGTTTTTT. It codes for CASSYSTAGNTGELFF.

The genes are TRBV2 and TRBJ2-2, with D tentatively TRBD2 (6 bases). Germline CDR1 SNHLY, CDR2 FYNNEI. CDR3 size: 14 residues. Between the trimmed V and J ends, which lost 7 bases and 1 base, there was a span of 10 bases. CDR3 bases: TGTGCCAGCATGCCAGCGGGGAACACCGGGGAGCTGTTTTTT. Protein sequence: CASMPAGNTGELFF. Supplemented by reference TRBV2 and TRBJ2-2, the full variable domain reads EPEVTQTPSHQVTQMGQEVILRCVPISNHLYFYWYRQILGQKVEFLVSFYNNEISEKSEIFDDQFSVERPDGSNFTLKIRSTKLEDSAMYFCASMPAGNTGELFFGEGSRLTVL.

In its sample, this clone was seen a few times. V is TRBV9 and J is TRBJ2-3; the match to TRBD2 covers 7 bases. The J segment lost 4 bases and the V segment lost 2 bases, leaving 10 bases of the junction unmatched. Germline V gene lookup returns CDR1 SGDLS and CDR2 YYNGEE. The CDR3 is 16 residues long. The CDR3 DNA follows: TGTGCCAGCAGCGTCGGGTCGATTGGGGGGGCAGATACGCAGTATTTT. It encodes CASSVGSIGGADTQYF.

A few counts support this clone. The chain combines TRBV9 with TRBJ2-5; D gene uncertain. Germline loops: CDR1 SGDLS, CDR2 YYNGEE. The CDR3 totals 14 residues. V was trimmed by 1 base and J by 1 base, leaving 8 bases between them. The CDR3 spells CASSVLPSQETQYF. The CDR3 region has the DNA TGTGCCAGCAGCGTATTACCGAGCCAAGAGACCCAGTACTTC.

The chain uses TRBV5-1 and TRBJ2-1; D may be TRBD2 (6 bases). In germline, CDR1 is SGHRS, CDR2 YFSETQ. The CDR3 totals 12 residues. The V and J ends lost 4 bases and 9 bases respectively, with 11 bases between them. The DNA for the CDR3 is TGCGCCAGCAGCATTTCGGGAGTTGAGCAGTTCTTC. Translating gives CASSISGVEQFF.

This clone turned up a few times. V and J are TRBV5-1 and TRBJ2-7, with D unresolved. V lost 0 bases and J 1 base, leaving 8 bases between the germline ends. CDR1 and CDR2 from the germline V gene are SGHRS and YFSETQ. This CDR3 is built from 14 residues. CDR3 sequence reads: CASSLVPGSYEQYF. The CDR3 nucleotides are TGCGCCAGCAGCTTGGTACCCGGGTCCTACGAGCAGTACTTC.

In its sample, this clone was seen a few times. The chain uses TRBV6-5 and TRBJ2-7, with 7 bases fitting TRBD1. Per the germline V gene, CDR1 is MNHEY and CDR2 is SVGAGI. The CDR3 consists of 14 residues. The chain's CDR3 is CASGVGTEGLEQYF. Here the CDR3 DNA reads TGTGCTTCTGGGGTCGGGACAGAGGGCCTCGAGCAGTACTTC.

The rearrangement links TRBV9 to TRBJ2-3, with a possible D match to TRBD2 (5 bases). This CDR3 comprises 13 residues. Germline V gene lookup returns CDR1 SGDLS and CDR2 YYNGEE. V lost 4 bases and J lost 2, with 8 bases in between. CDR3: CASSSGFTDTQYF. In DNA form, the CDR3 reads TGTGCCAGCAGCTCGGGATTCACAGATACGCAGTATTTT.